This T cell receptor beta chain was identified in a study of beta chain features in type 1 diabetes. Study-wide points: Among patients with Type 1 diabetes, TCRB CDR3s were moderately but significantly shorter in every one of the four CD4+ subsets.

Details on this clone: Its antigen is undetermined.

The germline gives CDR1 MNHEY, CDR2 SVGAGI. V was pared by 2 bases and J by 1 base, with 8 bases between. The CDR3 has 14 residues. Reverse transcribing all isolated RNA meant expressed TCRB transcripts were sequenced. The method was immunoSEQ multiplex PCR; TCRdb's version includes in-frame clones alone and lacks a portion of them. Here the sample spans some 660,000 clones, about 14% being singletons. The source is a man younger than 35 with type 1 diabetes. This chain connects TRBV6-5 to TRBJ1-1; D is perhaps TRBD1 (5 bases). Sequencing was performed on naive CD4+ T cells from blood. Here the CDR3 reads CASSYADRNTEAFF. The CDR3 nucleotides read TGTGCCAGCAGTTACGCCGACAGGAACACTGAAGCTTTCTTT.